The sample holds many counts of the clone carrying this T cell receptor (beta chain). These data belong to a study of metastatic and nonmetastatic thyroid tumors. With MiXCR, TCRdb reprocessed the PCR reads. The sample carries about 43,000 clones, approximately 24% recorded once. Not a single patient had been given any form of treatment at any point before undergoing thyroid surgery. CDR1 is LGHNA, CDR2 YSLEER, per germline. The CDR3 consists of 13 residues. Trimming pared 0 bases from V and 8 bases from J, leaving 10 bases between. Sequencing was carried out using tumor tissue. The chain has TRBV4-3 and TRBJ1-2, with TRBD1 as a possible D gene (6 bases). The clonotype comes from a female donor with papillary thyroid cancer or a benign thyroid nodule (not recorded which). Some clones in this sample may be carry-over from other donors' samples. CDR3 nucleotides: TGCGCCAGCAGCCAAGAAGGACAGTCGGGCTACACCTTC. Translated, it gives CASSQEGQSGYTF.